This T cell receptor (beta chain) was identified during a study of blood T cell repertoires in COVID-19. Study summary: Sites in the United States, Italy and Spain provided acute and convalescent COVID-19 samples. T cells, B-cell-depleted T cells, or PBMCs supplied cDNA or gDNA.

As originally analysed: The assay estimated nucleated cells by amplifying reference gene primers. Clones were read by immunoSEQ multiplex PCR, and TCRdb kept only the in-frame ones, dropping some. That table furnishes V, J and clone size, whereas the DNA furnished D and trimming. Here the sample spans around 100,000 clones, roughly nine tenths being singletons. The V and J ends lost 3 bases and 4 bases, in that order; junction bases with no gene match: 4. Germline V gene lookup returns CDR1 SGDLS and CDR2 YYNGEE. There are 13 residues in the CDR3. The TCR sequence derives from a man aged 25 to 45 in a cohort sampled during active COVID-19. The sample was peripheral blood. The V and J genes are TRBV9 and TRBJ2-7; 7 nucleotides line up with TRBD1. This CDR3 reads CASSEGAGYEQYF. The CDR3 region has the DNA TGTGCCAGCAGCGAGGGGGCAGGGTACGAGCAGTACTTC. Based on the CDR3 plus reference TRBV9 and TRBJ2-7, the full variable domain is DSGVTQTPKHLITATGQRVTLRCSPRSGDLSVYWYQQSLDQGLQFLIQYYNGEERAKGNILERFSAQQFPDLHSELNLSSLELGDSALYFCASSEGAGYEQYFGPGTRLTVT.